Presented here are 5 T cell receptor beta chains from one specimen sequenced in a study of cytomegalovirus exposure and HLA in healthy donors (dated by TCRdb to 2016 to 2017). Library prep was done by the immunoSEQ multiplex PCR assay. A mixture of 60 forward primers for TCR Vbeta segments and 13 reverse primers for TCR Jbeta segments was used in the multiplex PCR. Drawn from immuneACCESS, this table holds only the in-frame rearrangements with V and J called that TCRdb kept. Clones are partly lost; checked studies trace under half to an unresolved V gene and leave the rest unexplained. The table for this sample lists around 140,000 clones; around 80% of them were counted only once. The ten largest clones capture 9% to 10% of the sample. Specimen: PBMCs. These receptors were obtained from a woman aged 55-69 years in good health and CMV-seropositive.

This CDR3 reads CASSGKRVTYNEQFF. For the CDR3, the DNA is TGTGCCAGCAGCGGCAAGAGGGTTACCTACAATGAGCAGTTCTTC. The genes are TRBV9 and TRBJ2-1, with a tentative D call TRBD2 (5 bases). CDR1 and CDR2 from the germline V gene are SGDLS and YYNGEE. The CDR3 covers 15 residues. Trimming shortened V by 3 bases and J by 2 bases, and 12 bases separated the two germline ends.

The V and J genes are TRBV27 and TRBJ2-7, with 11 bases matching TRBD1. The CDR3 is 15 residues long. Germline CDR1 MNHEY, CDR2 SMNVEV (reference sequence). V was clipped by 5 bases and J by 5 bases; unmatched bases: 8. As DNA, the CDR3 is TGTGCCAGCAGTACCCTGGGACAGGGGGACCACGAGCAGTACTTC. It codes for CASSTLGQGDHEQYF.

The genes are TRBV6-5 and TRBJ1-4, with D unresolved. The CDR3 has 15 amino acids. The V gene's germline CDR1 is MNHEY and CDR2 SVGAGI. The ends were cut back, 0 bases at V and 0 bases at J, with 5 bases in the middle. The CDR3 sequence is CASSYSRATNEKLFF. The CDR3 DNA sequence: TGTGCCAGCAGTTACTCGCGAGCAACTAATGAAAAACTGTTTTTT.

The V and J genes are TRBV4-1 and TRBJ2-3; D perhaps matches TRBD2 (6 bases). Germline values: CDR1 MGHRA, CDR2 YSYEKL. The CDR3 has 16 amino acids. The ends were cut back, 1 base at V and 2 bases at J, with 13 bases in the middle. The CDR3 protein is CASSQGGGVPTDTQYF. DNA of the CDR3: TGCGCCAGCAGCCAAGGTGGAGGGGTCCCCACAGATACGCAGTATTTT.

This rearrangement joins TRBV7-9 to TRBJ2-3; tentatively, D is TRBD2 (6 bases). The CDR3 consists of 16 residues. Germline assignment: CDR1 SEHNR and CDR2 FQNEAQ (reference sequence). V lost 1 base to trimming and J lost 0 bases, with 11 bases between them. CDR3 amino acids: CASSLGGVRSTDTQYF. CDR3 DNA sequence: TGTGCCAGCAGCTTAGGGGGGGTGAGGAGCACAGATACGCAGTATTTT.